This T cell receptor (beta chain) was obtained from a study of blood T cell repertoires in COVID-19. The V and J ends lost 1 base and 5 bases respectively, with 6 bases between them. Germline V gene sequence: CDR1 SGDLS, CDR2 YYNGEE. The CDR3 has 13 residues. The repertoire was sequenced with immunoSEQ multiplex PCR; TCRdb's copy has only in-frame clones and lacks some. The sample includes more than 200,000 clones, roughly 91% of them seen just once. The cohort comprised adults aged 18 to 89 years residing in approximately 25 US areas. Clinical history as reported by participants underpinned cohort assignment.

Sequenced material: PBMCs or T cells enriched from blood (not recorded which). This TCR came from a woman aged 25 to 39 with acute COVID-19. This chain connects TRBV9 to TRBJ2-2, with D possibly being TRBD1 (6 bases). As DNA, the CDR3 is TGTGCCAGCAGCGTAACAGGGACCGGGGAGCTGTTTTTT. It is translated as CASSVTGTGELFF.